The rows below give T cell receptor beta chains drawn from one sample of a study of blood T cells in healthy people across ages. Via MiXCR, TCRdb re-called the 5' RACE reads, giving one row per CDR3 protein. The table has 650,000 to 700,000 distinct CDR3 sequences, about 30% seen once. Sequences were obtained from blood. The origin of the receptors is a woman older than 75 in good health. Each CDR3 is given with its conserved first and last residue. Fields, in order: J gene, D gene, V gene, clone size, CDR3 protein, CDR3 DNA. D genes are given only for firm matches. Clone sizes are given selectively: once, few, many, or a class where the clone is expanded.

>TRBJ1-5|-|TRBV6-1|many
CASSERGGGNQPQHF
TGTGCCAGCAGTGAAAGGGGAGGCGGCAATCAGCCCCAGCATTTT
>TRBJ2-5|-|TRBV7-2|-
CASSQGPRQETQYF
TGTGCCAGCAGCCAGGGACCACGCCAAGAGACCCAGTACTTC
>TRBJ2-1|-|TRBV5-4|-
CASGFRGDNEQFF
TGTGCCAGCGGCTTTCGCGGAGACAATGAGCAGTTCTTC
>TRBJ1-1|-|TRBV6-6|-
CASSYFRDVEAFF
TGTGCCAGCAGTTACTTTCGGGACGTAGAAGCTTTCTTT
>TRBJ1-6|-|TRBV2|-
CASRPTRAGNSPLHF
TGTGCCAGCAGACCCACCAGAGCCGGGAATTCACCCCTCCACTTT
>TRBJ2-1|-|TRBV6-2/TRBV6-3|many
CASSHIKLGNEQFF
TGTGCCAGCAGCCACATCAAACTAGGGAATGAGCAGTTCTTC
>TRBJ1-2|-|TRBV6-6|many
CASSLGRGVGYTF
TGTGCCAGCAGCCTCGGGAGGGGCGTAGGCTACACCTTC
>TRBJ1-1|TRBD1|TRBV20-1|-
CSASRPRQGIANTEAFF
TGCAGTGCTAGTCGTCCGAGACAGGGGATTGCGAACACTGAAGCTTTCTTT
>TRBJ2-1|TRBD1|TRBV6-2/TRBV6-3|many
CASSYSNPRGIYNEQFF
TGTGCCAGCAGTTACTCTAATCCCAGGGGGATTTACAATGAGCAGTTCTTC
>TRBJ2-1|-|TRBV20-1|many
CSASTSPNEQFF
TGCAGTGCTTCGACTAGTCCCAATGAGCAGTTCTTC
>TRBJ2-3|-|TRBV7-3|-
CASSLTQTGVTDTQYF
TGTGCCAGCAGCTTAACCCAGACTGGCGTGACAGATACGCAGTATTTT
>TRBJ1-6|-|TRBV2|-
CASTRGDRSNSPLHF
TGTGCCAGCACGCGGGGAGACAGGTCTAATTCACCCCTCCACTTT
>TRBJ2-1|-|TRBV3-1|many
CASSQRGAGGANNEQFF
TGTGCCAGCAGCCAACGGGGGGCAGGGGGCGCCAACAATGAGCAGTTCTTC
>TRBJ2-1|TRBD2|TRBV20-1|many
CSAPTSGGLSSYNEQFF
TGCAGTGCCCCGACTAGCGGGGGGTTAAGCTCCTACAATGAGCAGTTCTTC
>TRBJ2-1|TRBD2|TRBV7-3|many
CASSLVGGEIYNEQFF
TGTGCCAGCAGCTTAGTCGGGGGGGAGATCTACAATGAGCAGTTCTTC
>TRBJ2-5|-|TRBV12-3/TRBV12-4|-
CASSPGVKETQYF
TGTGCCAGCAGCCCGGGAGTGAAGGAGACCCAGTACTTC
>TRBJ1-2|-|TRBV4-3|many
CASSQDPLRGDPYGYTF
TGCGCCAGCAGCCAAGATCCTCTGAGGGGCGATCCCTATGGCTACACCTTC
>TRBJ2-5|-|TRBV7-3|-
CASSPYPGTLETQYF
TGTGCCAGCAGCCCCTATCCCGGGACCCTGGAGACCCAGTACTTC
>TRBJ2-1|TRBD2|TRBV10-2|-
CASGGGGSGSKQFF
TGCGCCAGCGGGGGTGGGGGTAGCGGGTCAAAGCAGTTCTTC
>TRBJ1-1|-|TRBV5-1|once
CASSPQGRVNTEAFF
TGCGCCAGCAGCCCACAGGGCCGAGTAAACACTGAAGCTTTCTTT
>TRBJ2-5|TRBD1|TRBV19|few
CASRDRRTPVETQYF
TGTGCCAGTAGGGACAGGAGAACCCCGGTGGAGACCCAGTACTTC
>TRBJ2-1|-|TRBV6-4|many
CASSDWAGAYNEQFF
TGTGCCAGCAGTGATTGGGCAGGAGCGTACAATGAGCAGTTCTTC
>TRBJ1-4|-|TRBV5-5|once
CVSSKRGSGGITNEKLFF
TGTGTCAGCAGTAAAAGAGGGTCGGGGGGCATCACTAATGAAAAACTGTTTTTT
>TRBJ1-5|TRBD1|TRBV4-1|few
CASSQVSGTGFNQPQHF
TGCGCCAGCAGCCAAGTTTCCGGGACAGGATTCAATCAGCCCCAGCATTTT
>TRBJ2-2|-|TRBV6-5|few
CASSKDLGRTGELFF
TGTGCCAGCAGTAAGGACCTTGGGCGAACCGGGGAGCTGTTTTTT
>TRBJ2-2|-|TRBV5-1|many
CASSLGTVNTGELFF
TGCGCCAGCAGCTTGGGGACAGTGAACACCGGGGAGCTGTTTTTT
>TRBJ2-5|TRBD1|TRBV6-1|-
CASSGRGQETRYF
TGTGCCAGTTCGGGCAGGGGGCAAGAGACCCGGTACTTC
>TRBJ2-3|TRBD1|TRBV6-4|-
CASSDSEGADTQYF
TGTGCCAGCAGTGACTCCGAGGGGGCGGATACGCAGTATTTT
>TRBJ2-7|TRBD1|TRBV7-2|many
CASSTRQGTTYEQYF
TGTGCCAGCAGCACTCGACAGGGGACCACCTACGAGCAGTACTTC
>TRBJ2-1|-|TRBV7-3|many
CASSSSGWLMVNEQFF
TGTGCCAGCAGCTCATCAGGGTGGCTAATGGTTAATGAGCAGTTCTTC
>TRBJ2-3|-|TRBV6-4|many
CASSVETSIGADTQYF
TGTGCCAGCAGTGTGGAGACCTCAATCGGGGCAGATACGCAGTATTTT
>TRBJ2-7|-|TRBV5-5|many
CASSLALGSSYEQYF
TGTGCCAGCAGCTTGGCCCTGGGTTCCTCCTACGAGCAGTACTTC